Sequencing of this T cell receptor beta chain was carried out in a study of cytomegalovirus exposure and HLA in healthy donors. Germline V lookup: CDR1 SGHDN, CDR2 FVKESK. V was trimmed by 1 base and J by 4 bases, leaving 8 bases between them. The CDR3 is made up of 15 amino acids. The PCR ran on 60 Vbeta and 13 Jbeta primers. The protocol was immunoSEQ multiplex PCR, while the TCRdb copy is restricted to in-frame clones and leaves out a portion. This table holds 110,000 or so clones, 75% to 85% found once. The chain couples TRBV14 to TRBJ2-6; D remains ambiguous. This receptor was obtained from a man aged 18 to 29 in good health and CMV-seronegative. Sequencing was done on a sample of PBMCs. The CDR3 sequence is CASSQAGTGANVLTF. The CDR3 DNA is TGTGCCAGCAGCCAAGCAGGAACCGGGGCCAACGTCCTGACTTTC.